This T cell receptor beta chain was sequenced during a study of CD8 T cells in Susac syndrome. After extraction with the RNeasy kit, 0.5 to 1 ug of the RNA was reverse transcribed using random hexamers. MiXCR, applied by TCRdb to the immunoSEQ multiplex PCR reads, yields one record per CDR3 protein. The sample lists some 190,000 distinct CDR3 sequences, over 85% occurring once. Germline V lookup: CDR1 SQVTM, CDR2 ANQGSEA. Trimming removed 0 bases from V and 6 bases from J, with 8 bases in between. There are 12 residues in the CDR3. A single count supports this clonotype. The sample taken for sequencing was CD4+ T cells from PBMCs. The sequence came from a human donor in good health. The chain employs TRBV29-1 and TRBJ1-2, with D unresolved. The CDR3 loop is CSVEDRLDGYTF. The DNA for the CDR3 is TGCAGCGTTGAAGATCGGCTAGATGGCTACACCTTC. Based on the CDR3 plus reference TRBV29-1 and TRBJ1-2, the full variable domain is SAVISQKPSRDICQRGTSLTIQCQVDSQVTMMFWYRQQPGQSLTLIATANQGSEATYESGFVIDKFPISRPNLTFSTLTVSNMSPEDSSIYLCSVEDRLDGYTFGSGTRLTVV.